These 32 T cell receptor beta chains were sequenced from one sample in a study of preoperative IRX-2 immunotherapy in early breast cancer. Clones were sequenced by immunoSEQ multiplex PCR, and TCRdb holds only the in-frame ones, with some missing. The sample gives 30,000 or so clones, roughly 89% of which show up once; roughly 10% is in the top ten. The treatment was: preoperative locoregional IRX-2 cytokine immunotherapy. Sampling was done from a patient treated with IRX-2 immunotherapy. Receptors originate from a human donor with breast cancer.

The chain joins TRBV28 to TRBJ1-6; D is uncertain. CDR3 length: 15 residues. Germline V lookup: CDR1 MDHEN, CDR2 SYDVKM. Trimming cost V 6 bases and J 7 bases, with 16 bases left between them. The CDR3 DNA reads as TGTGCCAGCAGCAGCCCCGCACAGAAAAATTCACCCCTCCACTTT. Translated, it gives CASSSPAQKNSPLHF.

CDR3 sequence reads: CASSRRGPLSYEQYF. The CDR3 nucleotides are TGTGCCAGCAGCCGCAGGGGGCCCTTATCCTACGAGCAGTACTTC. This chain connects TRBV13 to TRBJ2-7; 8 bases align to TRBD1. Unmatched junction bases numbered 7, after V lost 5 bases and J lost 1 base. Germline values: CDR1 PRHDT, CDR2 FYEKMQ (reference sequence). This CDR3 is built from 15 residues.

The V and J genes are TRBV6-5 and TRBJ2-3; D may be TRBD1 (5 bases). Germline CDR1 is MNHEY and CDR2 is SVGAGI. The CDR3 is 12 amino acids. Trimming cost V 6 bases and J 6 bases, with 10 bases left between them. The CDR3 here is CASRAKGDTQYF. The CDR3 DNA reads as TGTGCCAGCAGAGCTAAGGGGGATACGCAGTATTTT.

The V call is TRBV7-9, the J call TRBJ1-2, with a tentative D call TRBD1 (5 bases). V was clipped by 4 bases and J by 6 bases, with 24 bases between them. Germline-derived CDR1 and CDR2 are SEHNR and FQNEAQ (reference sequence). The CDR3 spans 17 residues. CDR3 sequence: CASSSPDSQESKDGYTF. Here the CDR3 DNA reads TGTGCCAGCAGCTCCCCGGACTCACAGGAAAGTAAGGATGGCTACACCTTC.

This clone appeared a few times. The CDR3 is CASSYSSLGSYEQYF. The CDR3 DNA sequence: TGTGCCAGCAGTTACTCGAGTCTAGGATCCTACGAGCAGTACTTC. The chain has TRBV6-5 and TRBJ2-7; D gene ambiguous. This CDR3 has 15 amino acids. Trimming shortened V by 0 bases and J by 1 base, and 10 bases separated the two germline ends. Germline CDR1 reads MNHEY; CDR2 reads SVGAGI.

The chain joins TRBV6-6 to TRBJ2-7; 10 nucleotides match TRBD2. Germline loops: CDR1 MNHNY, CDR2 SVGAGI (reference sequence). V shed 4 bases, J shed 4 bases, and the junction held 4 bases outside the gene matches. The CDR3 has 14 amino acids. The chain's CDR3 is CASSSSGSFYEQYF. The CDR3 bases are TGTGCCAGCAGTTCTAGCGGGAGTTTTTACGAGCAGTACTTC.

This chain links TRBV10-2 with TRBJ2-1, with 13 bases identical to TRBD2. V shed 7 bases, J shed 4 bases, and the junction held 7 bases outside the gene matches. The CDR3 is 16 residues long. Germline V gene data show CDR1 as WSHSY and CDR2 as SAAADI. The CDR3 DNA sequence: TGCGCCAGCAAACGGACTAGCGGGAGAGTATACAATGAGCAGTTCTTC. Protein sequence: CASKRTSGRVYNEQFF.

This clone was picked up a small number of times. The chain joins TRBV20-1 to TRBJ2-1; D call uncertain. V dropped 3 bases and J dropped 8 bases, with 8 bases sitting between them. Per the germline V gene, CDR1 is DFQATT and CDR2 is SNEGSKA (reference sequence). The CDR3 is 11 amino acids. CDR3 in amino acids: CSARRRDEQFF. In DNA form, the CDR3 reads TGCAGTGCTAGGAGGAGAGATGAGCAGTTCTTC.

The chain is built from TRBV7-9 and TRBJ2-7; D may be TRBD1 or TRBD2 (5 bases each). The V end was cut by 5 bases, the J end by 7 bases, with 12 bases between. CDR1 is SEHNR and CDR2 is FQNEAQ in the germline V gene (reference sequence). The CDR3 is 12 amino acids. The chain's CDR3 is CASSGASGEQYF. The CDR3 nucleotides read TGTGCCAGCAGCGGGGCCTCGGGGGAGCAGTACTTC. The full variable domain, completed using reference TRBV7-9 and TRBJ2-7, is DTGVSQNPRHKITKRGQNVTFRCDPISEHNRLYWYRQTLGQGPEFLTYFQNEAQLEKSRLLSDRFSAERPKGSFSTLEIQRTEQGDSAMYLCASSGASGEQYFGPGTRLTVT.

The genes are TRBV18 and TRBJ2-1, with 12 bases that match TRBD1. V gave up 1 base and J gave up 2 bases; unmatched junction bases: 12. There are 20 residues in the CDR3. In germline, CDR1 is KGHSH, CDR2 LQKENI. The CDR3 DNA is TGTGCCAGCTCACCACTTGGGACAGGGGGCGCGGGAGTTCCCTACAATGAGCAGTTCTTC. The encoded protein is CASSPLGTGGAGVPYNEQFF.

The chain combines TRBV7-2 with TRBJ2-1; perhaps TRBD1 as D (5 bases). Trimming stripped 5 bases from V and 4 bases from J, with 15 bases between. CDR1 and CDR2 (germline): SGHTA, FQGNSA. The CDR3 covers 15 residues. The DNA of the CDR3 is TGTGCCAGCAGCACCGCACAGGACAATTACAATGAGCAGTTCTTC. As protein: CASSTAQDNYNEQFF.

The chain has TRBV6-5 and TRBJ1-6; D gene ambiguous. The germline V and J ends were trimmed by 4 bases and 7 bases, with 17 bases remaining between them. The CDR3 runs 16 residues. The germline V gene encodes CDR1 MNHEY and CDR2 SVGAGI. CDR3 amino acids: CASSFPRGGENSPLHF. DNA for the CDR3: TGTGCCAGCAGTTTCCCTCGGGGTGGAGAAAATTCACCCCTCCACTTT.

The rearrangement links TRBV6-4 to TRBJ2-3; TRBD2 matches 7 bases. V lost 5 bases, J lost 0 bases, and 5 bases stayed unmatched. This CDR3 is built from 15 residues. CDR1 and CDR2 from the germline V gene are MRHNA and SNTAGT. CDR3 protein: CASSPLAGSTDTQYF. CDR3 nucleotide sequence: TGTGCCAGCAGTCCTTTAGCGGGCAGCACAGATACGCAGTATTTT.

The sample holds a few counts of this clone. CDR3 amino acids: CAITGGNSPLHF. CDR3 coding DNA: TGTGCCATCACAGGGGGCAATTCACCCCTCCACTTT. The chain employs TRBV10-3 and TRBJ1-6; the match to TRBD1 covers 8 bases. The CDR3 runs 12 residues. Germline lookup yields CDR1 ENHRY and CDR2 SYGVKD. V gave up 7 bases and J gave up 7 bases; unmatched junction bases: 0.

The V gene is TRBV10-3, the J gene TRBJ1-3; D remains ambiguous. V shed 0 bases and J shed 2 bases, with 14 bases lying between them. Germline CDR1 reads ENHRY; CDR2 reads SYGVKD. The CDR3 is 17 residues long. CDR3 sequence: CAISESIGGFAGNTIYF. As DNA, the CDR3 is TGTGCCATCAGTGAGTCAATTGGAGGGTTTGCTGGAAACACCATATATTTT.

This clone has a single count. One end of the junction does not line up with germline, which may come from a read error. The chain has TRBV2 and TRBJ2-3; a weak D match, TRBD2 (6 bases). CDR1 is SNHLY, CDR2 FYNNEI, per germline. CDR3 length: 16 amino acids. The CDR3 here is CASREGDSPYTDTQYF. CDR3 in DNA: TGTGCCAGCAGGGAAGGGGACTCCCCCTACACAGATACGCAGTATTTT.

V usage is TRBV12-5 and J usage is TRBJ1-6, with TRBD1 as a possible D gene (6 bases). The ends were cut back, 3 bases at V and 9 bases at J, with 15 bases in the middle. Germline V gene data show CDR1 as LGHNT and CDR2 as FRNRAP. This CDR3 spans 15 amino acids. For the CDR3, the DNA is TGTGCTAGTGGTTTTTGGGGGGCACTAGGTTCACCCCTCCACTTT. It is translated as CASGFWGALGSPLHF.

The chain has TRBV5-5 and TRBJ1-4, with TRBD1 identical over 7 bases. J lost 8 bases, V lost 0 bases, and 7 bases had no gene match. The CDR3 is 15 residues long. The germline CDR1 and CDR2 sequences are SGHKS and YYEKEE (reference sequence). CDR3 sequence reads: CASSLGLTGREKLFF. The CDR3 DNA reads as TGTGCCAGCAGCTTGGGTCTGACAGGGCGCGAAAAACTGTTTTTT.

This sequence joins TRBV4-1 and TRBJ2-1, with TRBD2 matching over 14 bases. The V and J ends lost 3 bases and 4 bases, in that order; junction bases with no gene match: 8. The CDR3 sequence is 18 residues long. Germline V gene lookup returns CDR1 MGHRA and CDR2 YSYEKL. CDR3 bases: TGCGCCAGCAGCCACCCCGATCGACTAGCGGGGGGGTACAATGAGCAGTTCTTC. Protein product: CASSHPDRLAGGYNEQFF.

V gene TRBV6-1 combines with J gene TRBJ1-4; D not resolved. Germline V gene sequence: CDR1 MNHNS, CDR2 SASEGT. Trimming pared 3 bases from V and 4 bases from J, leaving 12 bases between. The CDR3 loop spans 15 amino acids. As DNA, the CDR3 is TGTGCCAGCAGTGATCAGCGGGCAATTAATGAAAAACTGTTTTTT. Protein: CASSDQRAINEKLFF.

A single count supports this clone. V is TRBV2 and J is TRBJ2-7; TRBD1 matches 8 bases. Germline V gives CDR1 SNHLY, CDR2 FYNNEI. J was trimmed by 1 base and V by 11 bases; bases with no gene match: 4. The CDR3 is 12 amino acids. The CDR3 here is CALRTGSYEQYF. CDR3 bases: TGTGCCCTACGGACAGGGTCCTACGAGCAGTACTTC. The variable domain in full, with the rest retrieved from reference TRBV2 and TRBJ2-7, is EPEVTQTPSHQVTQMGQEVILRCVPISNHLYFYWYRQILGQKVEFLVSFYNNEISEKSEIFDDQFSVERPDGSNFTLKIRSTKLEDSAMYFCALRTGSYEQYFGPGTRLTVT.

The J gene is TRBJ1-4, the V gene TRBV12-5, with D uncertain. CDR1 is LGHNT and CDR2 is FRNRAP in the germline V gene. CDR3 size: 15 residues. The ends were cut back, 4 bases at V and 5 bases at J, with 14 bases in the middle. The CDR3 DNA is TGTGCTAGTGGTTCGCCTAAGACGGAGAATGAAAAACTGTTTTTT. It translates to CASGSPKTENEKLFF.

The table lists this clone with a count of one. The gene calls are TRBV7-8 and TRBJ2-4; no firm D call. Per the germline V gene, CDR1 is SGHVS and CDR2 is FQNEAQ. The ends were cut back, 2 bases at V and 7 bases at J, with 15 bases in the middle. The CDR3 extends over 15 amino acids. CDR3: CASSLRPADRNIQYF. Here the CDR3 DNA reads TGTGCCAGCAGCTTACGGCCAGCTGATAGGAACATTCAGTACTTC. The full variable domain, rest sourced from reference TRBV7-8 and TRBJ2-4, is GAGVSQSPRYKVAKRGQDVALRCDPISGHVSLFWYQQALGQGPEFLTYFQNEAQLDKSGLPSDRFFAERPEGSVSTLKIQRTQQEDSAVYLCASSLRPADRNIQYFGAGTRLSVL.

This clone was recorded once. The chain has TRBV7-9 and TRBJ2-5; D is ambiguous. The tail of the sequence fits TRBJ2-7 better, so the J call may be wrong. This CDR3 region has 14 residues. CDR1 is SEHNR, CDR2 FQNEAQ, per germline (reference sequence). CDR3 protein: CASSLEASAYEQYF. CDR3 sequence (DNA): TGTGCCAGCAGCTTAGAAGCCTCAGCCTACGAGCAGTACTTC.

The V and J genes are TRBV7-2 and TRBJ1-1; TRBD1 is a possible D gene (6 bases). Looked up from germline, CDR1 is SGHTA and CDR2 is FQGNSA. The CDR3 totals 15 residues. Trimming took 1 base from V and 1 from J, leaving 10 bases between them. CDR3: CASSLEDRPNTEAFF. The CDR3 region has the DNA TGTGCCAGCAGCTTAGAAGACAGGCCGAACACTGAAGCTTTCTTT. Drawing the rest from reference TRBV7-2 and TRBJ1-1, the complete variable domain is GAGVSQSPSNKVTEKGKDVELRCDPISGHTALYWYRQSLGQGLEFLIYFQGNSAPDKSGLPSDRFSAERTGGSVSTLTIQRTQQEDSAVYLCASSLEDRPNTEAFFGQGTRLTVV.

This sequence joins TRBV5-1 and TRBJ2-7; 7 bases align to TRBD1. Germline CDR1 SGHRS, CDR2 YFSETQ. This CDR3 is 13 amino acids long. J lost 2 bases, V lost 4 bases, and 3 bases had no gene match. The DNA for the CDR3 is TGCGCCAGCAGCCTGGACAGGACCTACGAGCAGTACTTC. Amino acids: CASSLDRTYEQYF. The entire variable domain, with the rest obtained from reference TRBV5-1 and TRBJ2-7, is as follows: KAGVTQTPRYLIKTRGQQVTLSCSPISGHRSVSWYQQTPGQGLQFLFEYFSETQRNKGNFPGRFSGRQFSNSRSEMNVSTLELGDSALYLCASSLDRTYEQYFGPGTRLTVT.

The DNA of the CDR3 is TGTGCCAGCAGCGGTACAGGGGGCTGGGAGACCCAGTACTTC. This translates into CASSGTGGWETQYF. This chain uses TRBV7-2 with TRBJ2-5; TRBD1 agrees at 9 bases. V dropped 5 bases and J dropped 5; count of bases not matched to a gene: 6. The length of the CDR3 is 14 residues. CDR1 is SGHTA and CDR2 is FQGNSA in the germline V gene. The complete variable domain, with remaining parts taken from reference TRBV7-2 and TRBJ2-5, reads GAGVSQSPSNKVTEKGKDVELRCDPISGHTALYWYRQSLGQGLEFLIYFQGNSAPDKSGLPSDRFSAERTGGSVSTLTIQRTQQEDSAVYLCASSGTGGWETQYFGPGTRLLVL.

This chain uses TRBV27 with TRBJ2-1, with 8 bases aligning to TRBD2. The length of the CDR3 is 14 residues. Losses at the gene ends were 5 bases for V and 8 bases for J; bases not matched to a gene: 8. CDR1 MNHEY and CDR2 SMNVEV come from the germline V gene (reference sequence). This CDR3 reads CASSLRGGAYEQFF. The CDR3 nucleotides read TGTGCCAGCAGTCTTCGGGGGGGGGCTTATGAGCAGTTCTTC.

Here the CDR3 DNA reads TGCGCCAGCAGCTCGCTGAAGGGGGAGAACACTGAAGCTTTCTTT. It encodes CASSSLKGENTEAFF. This chain links TRBV5-1 with TRBJ1-1, with D maybe TRBD1 (6 bases). The CDR3 runs 15 residues. Trimming stripped 3 bases from V and 1 base from J, with 13 bases between. Germline-derived CDR1 and CDR2 are SGHRS and YFSETQ.

The CDR3 DNA is TGTGCCAGTAATTTTTTCGGAGCTAACTATGGCTACACCTTC. This translates into CASNFFGANYGYTF. This rearrangement joins TRBV19 to TRBJ1-2, with D unclear. Trimming stripped 7 bases from V and 0 bases from J, with 12 bases between. Per germline, CDR1 LNHDA and CDR2 SQIVND (reference sequence). The CDR3 has 14 residues.

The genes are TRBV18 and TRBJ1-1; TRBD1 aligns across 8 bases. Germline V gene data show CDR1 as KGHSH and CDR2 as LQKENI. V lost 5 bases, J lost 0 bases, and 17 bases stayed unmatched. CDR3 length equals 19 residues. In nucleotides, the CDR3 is TGTGCCAGCTCATTCGACAGGGGCCTCCGCACGTCCATGAACACTGAAGCTTTCTTT. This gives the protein CASSFDRGLRTSMNTEAFF. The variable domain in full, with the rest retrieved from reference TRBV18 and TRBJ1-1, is NAGVMQNPRHLVRRRGQEARLRCSPMKGHSHVYWYRQLPEEGLKFMVYLQKENIIDESGMPKERFSAEFPKEGPSILRIQQVVRGDSAAYFCASSFDRGLRTSMNTEAFFGQGTRLTVV.

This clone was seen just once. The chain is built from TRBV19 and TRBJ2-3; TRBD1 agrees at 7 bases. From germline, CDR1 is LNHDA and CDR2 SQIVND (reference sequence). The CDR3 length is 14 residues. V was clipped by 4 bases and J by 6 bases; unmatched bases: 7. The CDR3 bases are TGTGCCAGTAGTACCCAAACAGGGGTGGATACGCAGTATTTT. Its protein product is CASSTQTGVDTQYF.